The 4 T cell receptor beta chains listed next were all sequenced from one sample in a study of Graves' ophthalmopathy and Graves' hyperthyroidism. Amplifying from RNA transcripts, the study obtained TCR beta CDR3 regions. Scientists carried out first-round RT-PCR using HTBI primers and then a second-round multiplex PCR. MiXCR was run by TCRdb on the multiplex PCR reads, yielding one entry per CDR3 protein. This sample has more than 300,000 distinct CDR3 sequences, with approximately 18% found just once. Input material: peripheral blood. These receptors all stem from an adult woman with stable Graves' hyperthyroidism.

Many counts were recorded for this clonotype. V and J are TRBV20-1 and TRBJ2-4; D is unclear. V was shortened by 7 bases and J by 3 bases, with 13 bases between the two germline ends. This CDR3 contains 13 residues. The germline CDR1 and CDR2 sequences are DFQATT and SNEGSKA (reference sequence). CDR3 nucleotide sequence: TGCAGTGTTTACTCGGGTGGCAAAAACATTCAGTACTTC. This codes for CSVYSGGKNIQYF.

The sample holds many counts of this clonotype. The chain has TRBV19 and TRBJ2-4; D tentatively reads TRBD1 or TRBD2 (7 bases each). CDR3 length: 13 residues. In germline, CDR1 is LNHDA, CDR2 SQIVND (reference sequence). The germline V and J ends were trimmed by 1 base and 16 bases, with 17 bases remaining between them. The CDR3 coding sequence is TGTGCCAGTAGTATAGGGGGGGGACAGAACCTATACTTC. It specifies CASSIGGGQNLYF. Using reference TRBV19 and TRBJ2-4 for the parts outside the CDR3, the full variable domain is DGGITQSPKYLFRKEGQNVTLSCEQNLNHDAMYWYRQDPGQGLRLIYYSQIVNDFQKGDIAEGYSVSREKKESFPLTVTSAQKNPTAFYLCASSIGGGQNLYFGAGTRLSVL.

This clonotype has ten or more counts. This sequence joins TRBV6-2 or TRBV6-3 and TRBJ2-2; D possibly corresponds to TRBD1 (5 bases). Germline V gives CDR1 MNHEY, CDR2 SVGEGT. Trimming left V 6 bases short and J 5 bases short, with 7 bases between. The CDR3 loop spans 12 amino acids. DNA for the CDR3: TGTGCCAGCAGATCAGGGACCGGGGAGCTGTTTTTT. Its protein product is CASRSGTGELFF.

This clonotype was seen many times. CDR3 bases: TGCGCCAGCAGCCAAGGAAGGGGCAGTTTGAACACTGAAGCTTTCTTT. It specifies CASSQGRGSLNTEAFF. The gene calls are TRBV4-1 and TRBJ1-1; D possibly corresponds to TRBD1 (5 bases). Germline-derived CDR1 and CDR2 are MGHRA and YSYEKL. The CDR3 is 16 residues long. Trimming stripped 1 base from V and 0 bases from J, with 12 bases between.